The rows below give T cell receptor beta chains drawn from one sample of a study of blood T cell repertoires in COVID-19. Data came from immunoSEQ multiplex PCR; TCRdb stores just in-frame clones and leaves some out. This sample has hundreds of thousands of clones, with 70% to 90% found just once. The specimen was peripheral blood. Every receptor here comes from a woman aged 25 to 45 with acute or convalescent COVID-19. CDR3s include the opening cysteine and the closing phenylalanine or tryptophan. The D gene is left open where the match is weak. Clone size is given for some rows only: seen once, a few or many times, or a class if the clone is expanded.

.,TRBV5-1,TRBJ2-2,.,TGCGCCAGCAGCTCCTCGGGTGCGGACACCGGGGAGCTGTTTTTT,CASSSSGADTGELFF
.,TRBV5-4,TRBJ1-6,.,TGTGCCAGCAGCTCCACGACAGGTCATAATTCACCCCTCCACTTT,CASSSTTGHNSPLHF
.,TRBV29-1,TRBJ2-5,TRBD1,TGCAGCGTGGGGATACAGGGGGCCCCGTGGGAGACCCAGTACTTC,CSVGIQGAPWETQYF
.,TRBV7-9,TRBJ2-1,.,TGTGCCAGCAGCTCCCGGGACACTACCTACAATGAGCAGTTCTTC,CASSSRDTTYNEQFF
.,TRBV6-1,TRBJ1-2,.,TGTGCCAGCAGTGAAGTACAGGGCTATGGCTACACCTTC,CASSEVQGYGYTF
once,TRBV4-3,TRBJ2-1,.,TGCGCCAGCAGCCAAGATTATTCTAGTCAGCAGTTCTTC,CASSQDYSSQQFF
.,TRBV14,TRBJ2-1,TRBD2,TGTGCCAGCAGCCAAGTCTTCAGGCTAGCGGGAGTCGGAAGCTCCTACAATGAGCAGTTCTTC,CASSQVFRLAGVGSSYNEQFF
.,TRBV25-1,TRBJ1-4,.,TGTGCCAGCAGTTCGTCGGGGGACGAAAAACTGTTTTTT,CASSSSGDEKLFF
.,TRBV7-2,TRBJ1-5,.,TGTGCCAGCAGCTTACGGGGATTCGGTGGCAATCAGCCCCAGCATTTT,CASSLRGFGGNQPQHF
.,TRBV12-5,TRBJ2-1,.,TGTGCTAGTGGCTCCCCCAGGTCGTTCTTC,CASGSPRSFF
.,TRBV16,TRBJ2-2,TRBD2,TGTGCCAGCAGCCAATTGCAGGGAGGGCCCACCGGGGAGCTGTTTTTT,CASSQLQGGPTGELFF
once,TRBV2,TRBJ2-5,TRBD2,TGTGCCAGCAGATTGGGACTAGCGGGAGGCCAAGAGACCCAGTACTTC,CASRLGLAGGQETQYF
.,TRBV5-5,TRBJ2-7,TRBD1,TGTGCCAGCAGCTCGGGGACAGGCGGCGGAGTCTACGAGCAGTACTTC,CASSSGTGGGVYEQYF
.,TRBV9,TRBJ1-1,.,TGTGCCAGCAGCGGACGACGGGGGGAAGCTTTCTTT,CASSGRRGEAFF
.,TRBV6-2/TRBV6-3,TRBJ1-3,.,TGTGCCAGCAGTACCCCAACGGGCTCTGGAAACACCATATATTTT,CASSTPTGSGNTIYF
.,TRBV4-3,TRBJ2-7,.,TGCGCCAGCAGCCAAGAGGCCAGGGGCCCCTACGAGCAGTACTTC,CASSQEARGPYEQYF
.,TRBV10-1,TRBJ1-5,.,TGCGCCAGCAGTGAGTCCGTTTATCCGCACAGGGTGGTACAGCCCCAGCATTTT,CASSESVYPHRVVQPQHF
few,TRBV2,TRBJ2-2,TRBD2,TGTGCCAGCGGGGAGCTAGCGGGAGGGAACACCGGGGAGCTGTTTTTT,CASGELAGGNTGELFF
.,TRBV19,TRBJ1-4,TRBD1,TGTGCCAGTAGTATCGGCAGGGGGCTTCCTAATGAAAAACTGTTTTTT,CASSIGRGLPNEKLFF
.,TRBV7-2,TRBJ1-2,TRBD1,TGTGCCAGCAGTCCCCACGCAGGGGGCTCTGGCTACACCTTC,CASSPHAGGSGYTF
.,TRBV19,TRBJ2-1,TRBD2,TGTGCCAGTAGTATTCGACTAGCCGAGAAACATGAGCAGTTCTTC,CASSIRLAEKHEQFF
.,TRBV6-2/TRBV6-3,TRBJ2-3,.,TGTGCCAGCAGTATCTGGGGCAGGGCGGCAGATACGCAGTATTTT,CASSIWGRAADTQYF
.,TRBV3-1/TRBV3-2,TRBJ1-6,.,TGTGCCAGCAGCCAAGATCGGGAAGGCAGGCTTGATTCACCCCTCCACTTT,CASSQDREGRLDSPLHF
.,TRBV3-1/TRBV3-2,TRBJ1-1,.,TGTGCCAGCAGCCAAGACTATCGGAGGAGGGAGGTGAACACTGAAGCTTTCTTT,CASSQDYRRREVNTEAFF
.,TRBV4-3,TRBJ2-3,.,TGCGCCAGCAGCCAAGGATTACTAACCACAGATACGCAGTATTTT,CASSQGLLTTDTQYF
.,TRBV29-1,TRBJ2-7,.,TGCAGCGTTGAGGACAGATCCTACGAGCAGTACTTC,CSVEDRSYEQYF
.,TRBV6-4,TRBJ1-5,.,TGTGCCAGCAGGAGGGCAGAATCAAATCAGCCCCAGCATTTT,CASRRAESNQPQHF
few,TRBV24-1,TRBJ1-3,.,TGTGCCACCAAGGAGGGCGACTCTGGAAACACCATATATTTT,CATKEGDSGNTIYF
.,TRBV11-2,TRBJ2-7,.,TGTGCCAGCAGCTTAGGACAGACCTACGAGCAGTACTTC,CASSLGQTYEQYF
.,TRBV24-1,TRBJ1-5,.,TGTGCCACTAGAGGATGGGTAGGCAGCAATCAGCCCCAGCATTTT,CATRGWVGSNQPQHF
.,TRBV2,TRBJ2-2,TRBD1,TGTGCCAGCAGTCCGACAGGGGTCGACACCGGGGAGCTGTTTTTT,CASSPTGVDTGELFF
.,TRBV10-3,TRBJ2-4,TRBD2,TGTGCCATCAGTGAGGCGGGACTAGCGGGTGCGGCCTTC,CAISEAGLAGAAF
.,TRBV2,TRBJ2-3,TRBD2,TGTGCCAGCACCCTTAGCGGGAGAAGGCTTACAGATACGCAGTATTTT,CASTLSGRRLTDTQYF
.,TRBV11-2,TRBJ2-1,TRBD2,TGTGCCAGCAGCCTACAGACTTTAGCGGGAGGGTATTTTAATGAGCAGTTCTTC,CASSLQTLAGGYFNEQFF
.,TRBV7-9,TRBJ2-1,TRBD1,TGTGCCAGCAGCTTAGCCGGGACAGGGATGAATGAGCAGTTCTTC,CASSLAGTGMNEQFF
.,TRBV3-1/TRBV3-2,TRBJ2-1,TRBD2,TGTGCCAGCAGCCAAGCTCTAACTAGCGGGAGTGCTCTGTTCTTC,CASSQALTSGSALFF
.,TRBV29-1,TRBJ2-5,TRBD1,TGCAGCGGACAACAGGGGGCCAGGGAGACCCAGTACTTC,CSGQQGARETQYF
.,TRBV11-1,TRBJ2-7,.,TGTGCCAGCAGCAGACATGGGTTCTACGAGCAGTACTTC,CASSRHGFYEQYF